The 3 T cell receptor beta chains below come from one sample, sequenced in a study of shared clonotypes between healthy human individuals. Some clones are missing from TCRdb's copy, which holds only in-frame ones; the method was immunoSEQ multiplex PCR. The sample comprises about 480,000 clones, 70% to 80% of which are singletons, and 13% rests with the top ten. Sequenced sample: PBMCs. These receptors originate from a woman aged 40 to 50 in good health. Some clones in this sample may be carry-over from other donors' samples.

The rearrangement joins TRBV4-3 to TRBJ1-3; D is undetermined. V lost 1 base and J 0 bases, leaving 7 bases between the germline ends. The CDR3 totals 15 residues. Germline V CDR1 and CDR2: LGHNA, YSLEER. The CDR3 here is CASSQGTSSGNTIYF. CDR3 DNA: TGCGCCAGCAGCCAAGGGACCTCCTCTGGAAACACCATATATTTT.

The gene calls are TRBV7-9 and TRBJ1-1; the D is unclear. CDR3 length equals 14 residues. The V end was cut by 6 bases, the J end by 1 base, with 12 bases between. CDR1 and CDR2 from the germline V gene are SEHNR and FQNEAQ (reference sequence). The CDR3 DNA reads TGTGCCAGCAGGTGGGCCAGACCGAACACTGAAGCTTTCTTT. Encoded protein: CASRWARPNTEAFF.

J is TRBJ2-7 and V is TRBV5-6, with D maybe TRBD1 (7 bases). V was trimmed by 4 bases and J by 1 base, leaving 9 bases between them. CDR3 length: 13 residues. The V gene's germline CDR1 is SGHDT and CDR2 YYEEEE. The CDR3 DNA is TGTGCCAGCAGCGCGGGACAGTCCTACGAGCAGTACTTC. Its translation: CASSAGQSYEQYF.